The rows below give T cell receptor beta chains drawn from one sample of a study of T cells in Graves' hyperthyroidism and ophthalmopathy. TCRdb reanalysed the multiplex PCR reads using MiXCR and keeps one entry per CDR3 protein. The data hold hundreds of thousands of distinct CDR3 sequences, with 14% to 15% observed a single time. Sequencing input: blood. These TCRs come from a woman aged 40 to 50 with Graves' ophthalmopathy. Each CDR3 is given with its conserved first and last residue. Fields, in order: CDR3 DNA, CDR3 protein, clone size, J gene, D gene, V gene. D genes are given only for firm matches. Where a row states a size, it is once, few, many or the class of an expanded clone; other rows omit it.

TGCAGTGCTAGAGATTTTGGCAGGAGCGCTAATAGTGGCTACACCTTC,CSARDFGRSANSGYTF,many,TRBJ1-2,NA,TRBV20-1
TGCAGTGCGACAGGGGGAATGAACACTGAAGCTTTCTTT,CSATGGMNTEAFF,many,TRBJ1-1,TRBD1,TRBV20-1
TGTGCCAGCAGTTATCGGACAGGGGGCAATTCACCCCTCCACTTT,CASSYRTGGNSPLHF,many,TRBJ1-6,TRBD1,TRBV6-5
TGTGCCAGCAGCCCAACAGGTTCTCTCAATGGCTACACCTTC,CASSPTGSLNGYTF,few,TRBJ1-2,NA,TRBV9
TGCGCCAGCAGCCCCAGGGGGGTGGATGAGCAGTACTTC,CASSPRGVDEQYF,many,TRBJ2-7,NA,TRBV5-1
TGTGCCAGCAGCTCACTAGCGGGCCTCCAAGAGACCCAGTACTTC,CASSSLAGLQETQYF,many,TRBJ2-5,TRBD2,TRBV7-9
TGTGCCAGCCTACAGGGCGGCTACGAGCAGTACTTC,CASLQGGYEQYF,NA,TRBJ2-7,NA,TRBV28
TGCAGTGCTAGAGATTCGGGGACTCAAGGGACCCAGTACTTC,CSARDSGTQGTQYF,NA,TRBJ2-5,NA,TRBV20-1
TGCAGTGCTAGTCCGGACCTAGCGGGAGACGAGCAGTACTTC,CSASPDLAGDEQYF,many,TRBJ2-7,TRBD2,TRBV20-1
TGTGCCAGCGGTCTTCAAGAGACCCAGTACTTC,CASGLQETQYF,many,TRBJ2-5,NA,TRBV7-9
TGTGCCAGCAGCTTAGGCCAACCCGGAGAGGACATTCAGTACTTC,CASSLGQPGEDIQYF,few,TRBJ2-4,NA,TRBV7-9
TGTGCCAGTAGTATTGTGGGGTCATCGGACTATGGCTACACCTTC,CASSIVGSSDYGYTF,many,TRBJ1-2,NA,TRBV19
TGTGCCAGCAGCCAAGTACAGGGCCAAGAGACCCAGTACTTC,CASSQVQGQETQYF,NA,TRBJ2-5,NA,TRBV3-1
TGTGCCAGCAGCTTAGCCGGGGATTTGTACTTC,CASSLAGDLYF,many,TRBJ2-7,NA,TRBV7-6
TGTGCCAGCAGTTTGACAGGGGGTTTCGGCACTGAAGCTTTCTTT,CASSLTGGFGTEAFF,many,TRBJ1-1,TRBD1,TRBV28
TGCAGTGCTAGTAGACAGGGAATCACCTACGAGCAGTACTTC,CSASRQGITYEQYF,many,TRBJ2-7,TRBD1,TRBV20-1
TGTGCCAGTAGTATACGTGGACCTACCTACGAGCAGTACTTC,CASSIRGPTYEQYF,NA,TRBJ2-7,NA,TRBV19
TGTGCCATCGCCAACGGACAGGGGGCTTTGGAGACCCAGTACTTC,CAIANGQGALETQYF,many,TRBJ2-5,TRBD1,TRBV10-3
TGTGCCACCAGCAGGCGGGAGGATTCTCAGCCCCAGCATTTT,CATSRREDSQPQHF,NA,TRBJ1-5,NA,TRBV15
TGTGCCAGCAGCTTCGCGCAGGAGAACTATGGCTACACCTTC,CASSFAQENYGYTF,many,TRBJ1-2,NA,TRBV5-6
TGTGCCAGCAGCTTTTTCGAGGGATCCTCCTACGAGCAGTACTTC,CASSFFEGSSYEQYF,few,TRBJ2-7,NA,TRBV11-2
TGTGCCAGCAGCCGCTCGGAGACGGCGGGAGATCCTAATGAGCAGTTCTTC,CASSRSETAGDPNEQFF,few,TRBJ2-1,TRBD2,TRBV3-1
TGTGCCACCAGCAGAGACCTCGGACAGGGGGTGCAGCCCCAGCATTTT,CATSRDLGQGVQPQHF,many,TRBJ1-5,TRBD1,TRBV15
TGTGCCAGCTCACCAAAGCGGACCTACGAGCAGTACTTC,CASSPKRTYEQYF,few,TRBJ2-7,NA,TRBV18
TGTGCCAGCAAGTCTGACGAGGTCACCGGGGAGCTGTTTTTT,CASKSDEVTGELFF,many,TRBJ2-2,NA,TRBV27
TGTGCCAGCAGCGGAGGGTGGGGGAGCTCCTACGAGCAGTACTTC,CASSGGWGSSYEQYF,many,TRBJ2-7,NA,TRBV25-1
TGTGCCAGCAGCGTAGTAAATCAGCCCCAGCATTTT,CASSVVNQPQHF,many,TRBJ1-5,NA,TRBV28
TGTGCCAGCAGTGAATTCACCCCGGGTACCGGGGAGCTGTTTTTT,CASSEFTPGTGELFF,many,TRBJ2-2,NA,TRBV6-1
TGCGCCAGCAGCCAAGCGGACGGGAGGGCCCCCGAGCAGTACTTC,CASSQADGRAPEQYF,many,TRBJ2-7,TRBD2,TRBV4-1
TGTGCCAGCAGTTACTCGGGGGAGCAGTACTTC,CASSYSGEQYF,many,TRBJ2-7,NA,TRBV6-5
TGTGCCAGCAGTAAGGGACAGGGGACCTATAATTCACCCCTCCACTTT,CASSKGQGTYNSPLHF,many,TRBJ1-6,TRBD1,TRBV12-3/TRBV12-4
TGTGCCAGCAGTTTATCGACACACACCCAAGAGACCCAGTACTTC,CASSLSTHTQETQYF,NA,TRBJ2-5,NA,TRBV27
TGTGCCAGCTTGCGACAGGGAGGCAATCAGCCCCAGCATTTT,CASLRQGGNQPQHF,many,TRBJ1-5,TRBD1,TRBV6-5
TGTGCCAGCAGTTCGGGACAGGTAGCTGGAAACACCATATATTTT,CASSSGQVAGNTIYF,many,TRBJ1-3,TRBD1,TRBV28
TGTGCCAGCACCATCCTCTCTGGAAACACCATATATTTT,CASTILSGNTIYF,many,TRBJ1-3,NA,TRBV12-3/TRBV12-4
TGCACGGTTTTTAGGGGGGAGGACACTGAAGCTTTCTTT,CTVFRGEDTEAFF,many,TRBJ1-1,NA,TRBV29-1
TGTGCCAGCAGTCTAGGGACGGGCAATGAGCAGTTCTTC,CASSLGTGNEQFF,few,TRBJ2-1,NA,TRBV27
TGTGCCACGCTACCGGGCCCCGGGACTGAAGCTTTCTTT,CATLPGPGTEAFF,many,TRBJ1-1,NA,TRBV19
TGTGCCAGCAGCTTAGTGGGTTCCCAAGAGACCCAGTACTTC,CASSLVGSQETQYF,many,TRBJ2-5,NA,TRBV7-9
TGTGCCAGCAGCCAAGCGGGATCGGGAGGGGACGAGCAGTACTTC,CASSQAGSGGDEQYF,NA,TRBJ2-7,TRBD2,TRBV3-1
TGTGCCAGCAGTTCGATACCGGGACTAGGGCAAGAGACCCAGTACTTC,CASSSIPGLGQETQYF,many,TRBJ2-5,TRBD2,TRBV28
TGTGCCAGCACCCTGATCGGGGGGGACGAGCAGTACTTC,CASTLIGGDEQYF,NA,TRBJ2-7,TRBD2,TRBV12-3/TRBV12-4
TGTGCCACCGGGGACTCCGACAACGGGGAGCTGTTTTTT,CATGDSDNGELFF,many,TRBJ2-2,NA,TRBV24-1
TGCGCCAGCAGCCGACAGGGGAGAAACACTGAAGCTTTCTTT,CASSRQGRNTEAFF,many,TRBJ1-1,TRBD1,TRBV4-1
TGTGCCAGCAGCCCCAGGGGGGCCACTGAAGCTTTCTTT,CASSPRGATEAFF,many,TRBJ1-1,TRBD1,TRBV6-4
TGTGCCAGCAGTTTTAGGACAGGGGCCTATGGCTACACCTTC,CASSFRTGAYGYTF,few,TRBJ1-2,TRBD1,TRBV28
TGTGCCAGCAGTTTATATCAGGGGAACACTGAAGCTTTCTTT,CASSLYQGNTEAFF,many,TRBJ1-1,NA,TRBV28
TGTGCCAGCAGAGAACAGGGGGCGATCTCCTACGAGCAGTACTTC,CASREQGAISYEQYF,many,TRBJ2-7,TRBD1,TRBV6-2/TRBV6-3
TGTGCCAGCAGCTTAGTTGAAGGATTCACATCACGCTCCTACGAGCAGTACTTC,CASSLVEGFTSRSYEQYF,many,TRBJ2-7,NA,TRBV11-2
TGCAGTGCTAGAGATGGTGAGGTTGGTACTGAAGCTTTCTTT,CSARDGEVGTEAFF,many,TRBJ1-1,NA,TRBV20-1